This T cell receptor (beta chain) was found in a study of beta chain features in type 1 diabetes. Trimming at V came to 1 base and at J to 0 bases, leaving 2 bases not matched to a gene. The CDR3 loop spans 16 amino acids. Germline CDR1 and CDR2: GTSNPN and SVGIG (reference sequence). Expressed TCRB transcripts got sequenced, as all isolated RNA was reverse transcribed. Assay: immunoSEQ multiplex PCR; the TCRdb copy retains only in-frame clones and omits some. This sample has 350,000 to 450,000 clones; approximately 16% occur once, and the top ten carry approximately 0.02%. Turning to this clone: Its specificity is unknown.

Study-level findings and limits: The study notes PCR might favor shorter templates equally in patients and controls. TCRB repertoires of naive, central memory and Treg cells appeared more similar among patients than among healthy donors. Type 1 diabetes patients showed a moderate but significant shortening of TCRB CDR3s in all four CD4+ subsets.

The chain is built from TRBV30 and TRBJ2-2, with TRBD2 matching over 10 bases. Source material: naive CD4+ T cells from blood. This TCR derives from a woman under 30 in good health. The CDR3 DNA is TGTGCCTGGAGTGGACTAGCGGGCCCGAACACCGGGGAGCTGTTTTTT. It yields the protein CAWSGLAGPNTGELFF.